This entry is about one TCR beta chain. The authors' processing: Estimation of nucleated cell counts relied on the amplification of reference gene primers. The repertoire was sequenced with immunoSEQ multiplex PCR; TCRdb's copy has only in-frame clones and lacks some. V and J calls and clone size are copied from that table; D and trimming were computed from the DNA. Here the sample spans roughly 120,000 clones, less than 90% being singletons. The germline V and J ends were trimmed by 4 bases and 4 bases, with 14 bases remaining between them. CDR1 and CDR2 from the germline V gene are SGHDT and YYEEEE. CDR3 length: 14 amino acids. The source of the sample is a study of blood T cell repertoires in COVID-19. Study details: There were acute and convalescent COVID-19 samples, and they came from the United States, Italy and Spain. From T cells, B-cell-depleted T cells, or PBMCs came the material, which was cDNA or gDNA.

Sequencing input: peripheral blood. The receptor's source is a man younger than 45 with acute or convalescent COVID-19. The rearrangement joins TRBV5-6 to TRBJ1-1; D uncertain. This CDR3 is CASSDTDESTEAFF. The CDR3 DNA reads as TGTGCCAGCAGCGACACCGATGAAAGCACTGAAGCTTTCTTT.